The present entry profiles one T cell receptor (beta chain) with its context. The data were produced by immunoSEQ multiplex PCR, yet TCRdb's version contains in-frame clones alone and is incomplete. The sample carries about 210,000 clones, around 81% recorded once. Between the trimmed V and J ends, which lost 1 base and 2 bases, there was a span of 9 bases. This CDR3 spans 15 amino acids. Germline V lookup: CDR1 KGHDR, CDR2 SFDVKD. The record originates from a study of blood T cell repertoires in COVID-19. Study-level background: COVID-19 samples, acute and convalescent, were from the United States, Italy and Spain. The analysed material was cDNA or gDNA that came from T cells, B-cell-depleted T cells, or PBMCs.

Assignments of participants to cohorts depended upon their own reported clinical history. The chain links TRBV24-1 to TRBJ2-3; D remains unclear. This TCR was sampled from a woman between 45 and 65 years old with acute COVID-19. Sample: PBMCs or T cells enriched from blood (not recorded which). The CDR3, as DNA: TGTGCCACCAGTGATTTAAGCCTCGCCACAGATACGCAGTATTTT. Translation: CATSDLSLATDTQYF.